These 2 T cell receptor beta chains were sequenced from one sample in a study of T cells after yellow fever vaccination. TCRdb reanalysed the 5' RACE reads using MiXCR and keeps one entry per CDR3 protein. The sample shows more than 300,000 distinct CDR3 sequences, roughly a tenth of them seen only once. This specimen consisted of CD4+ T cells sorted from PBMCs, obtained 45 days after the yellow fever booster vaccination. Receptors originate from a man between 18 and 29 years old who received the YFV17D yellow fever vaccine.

CDR3 protein: CASSLGGGAGNEQFF. Written as DNA, the CDR3 is TGCGCCAGCAGCTTGGGCGGGGGGGCCGGCAATGAGCAGTTCTTC. The V gene is TRBV5-1, the J gene TRBJ2-1, with TRBD2 matching 9 bases. Germline-derived CDR1 and CDR2 are SGHRS and YFSETQ. This CDR3 region has 15 residues. With 0 bases clipped from V and 6 bases from J, the junction kept 4 bases outside the gene matches.

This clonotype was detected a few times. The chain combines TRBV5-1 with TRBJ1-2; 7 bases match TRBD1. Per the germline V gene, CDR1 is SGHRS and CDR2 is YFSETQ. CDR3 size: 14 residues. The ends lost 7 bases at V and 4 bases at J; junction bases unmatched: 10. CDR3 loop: CASARQGIGYGYTF. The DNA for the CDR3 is TGCGCCAGCGCCCGACAGGGAATTGGCTATGGCTACACCTTC.